Below, 13 T cell receptor beta chains from the same sample are listed, as sequenced in a study of T cells after yellow fever vaccination. TCRdb called the 5' RACE reads again in MiXCR, with one record for every CDR3 protein. The sample records 300,000 or so distinct CDR3 sequences, roughly 8% being singletons. The starting material was PBMCs, obtained roughly seven weeks after the first yellow fever vaccination. The source is a man in his late teens or twenties who received the YFV17D yellow fever vaccine.

This clonotype has just a few counts. The gene calls are TRBV4-2 and TRBJ1-4; maybe TRBD1 (6 bases). Per the germline V gene, CDR1 is LGHNA and CDR2 is YNFKEQ. The V end lost 6 bases, the J end lost 0 bases, and 14 bases lay between the germline ends. The CDR3 is 16 residues long. Here the CDR3 reads CASRGQGRTTNEKLFF. The CDR3 DNA follows: TGTGCCAGCAGGGGCCAGGGGAGAACAACTAATGAAAAACTGTTTTTT.

This clonotype was seen many times. This sequence joins TRBV7-2 and TRBJ2-2; 8 bases agree with TRBD1. Looked up from germline, CDR1 is SGHTA and CDR2 is FQGNSA. The length of the CDR3 is 15 residues. J was trimmed by 3 bases and V by 5 bases; bases with no gene match: 5. In DNA, the CDR3 is TGTGCCAGCAGCGCGGGACAGGTCGACACCGGGGAGCTGTTTTTT. The encoded protein is CASSAGQVDTGELFF.

This chain joins TRBV27 and TRBJ2-5; D is perhaps TRBD1 or TRBD2 (5 bases each). This CDR3 region has 14 residues. Germline CDR1 is MNHEY and CDR2 is SMNVEV (reference sequence). V lost 0 bases and J 5 bases, leaving 10 bases between the germline ends. The CDR3 spells CASSLSGRWETQYF. The CDR3 nucleotides read TGTGCCAGCAGTTTATCGGGACGGTGGGAGACCCAGTACTTC.

In its sample, this clonotype was seen many times. V is TRBV12-3 or TRBV12-4 and J is TRBJ1-5; 8 nucleotides align to TRBD1. V lost 3 bases and J lost 8; bases outside the gene matches: 6. The CDR3 is 14 residues long. CDR3 DNA sequence: TGTGCCAGCAGTTTGGACAGGGCGCTTAAGCCCCAGCATTTT. It encodes CASSLDRALKPQHF.

This clonotype was detected a few times. The rearrangement links TRBV19 to TRBJ2-1; possibly TRBD2 for D (6 bases). V lost 6 bases and J lost 6, with 27 bases in between. The length of the CDR3 is 18 residues. From germline, CDR1 is LNHDA and CDR2 SQIVND (reference sequence). DNA for the CDR3: TGTGCCAGTAGGTCGATTAGACTGGGCCGCGTGGGGGGCAATGAGCAGTTCTTC. Residues: CASRSIRLGRVGGNEQFF.

In DNA, the CDR3 is TGTGCCAGCAGTGAAGGACGGATTCTAACGTACGTC. Amino acid sequence: CASSEGRILTYV. This chain joins TRBV2 and TRBJ2-7; D gene ambiguous. The germline V and J ends were trimmed by 1 base and 12 bases, with 13 bases remaining between them. This CDR3 spans 12 amino acids. The germline V gene encodes CDR1 SNHLY and CDR2 FYNNEI.

The table lists this clonotype with many counts. V is TRBV7-8 and J is TRBJ2-7, with a possible D match to TRBD2 (6 bases). The CDR3 totals 15 residues. The germline V and J ends were trimmed by 1 base and 2 bases, with 12 bases remaining between them. CDR1 and CDR2 from the germline V gene are SGHVS and FQNEAQ. CDR3 loop: CASSLVAGLTYEQYF. The CDR3 region has the DNA TGTGCCAGCAGCTTAGTAGCCGGACTAACCTACGAGCAGTACTTC.

This chain joins TRBV6-1 and TRBJ1-1, with 7 bases identical to TRBD1. CDR1 is MNHNS and CDR2 is SASEGT in the germline V gene. The CDR3 sequence is 14 residues long. V trimming: 10 bases; J trimming: 0 bases; junction bases outside the gene matches: 8. The CDR3, as DNA: TGTGCCACCTTTCGCAGGGGGATGAACACTGAAGCTTTCTTT. Protein product: CATFRRGMNTEAFF.

This clonotype was detected a few times. The rearrangement uses TRBV10-3 and TRBJ1-2; perhaps TRBD1 as D (5 bases). The ends were cut back, 3 bases at V and 7 bases at J, with 21 bases in the middle. Germline assignment: CDR1 ENHRY and CDR2 SYGVKD. The CDR3 covers 16 residues. CDR3 bases: TGTGCCATCAGTGAACTAGGGACGGACCTGGGGCTTGGCTACACCTTC. Translated: CAISELGTDLGLGYTF.

The chain uses TRBV5-1 and TRBJ1-4; D is uncertain. CDR1 is SGHRS, CDR2 YFSETQ, per germline. The CDR3 runs to 16 residues. Trimming left V 0 bases short and J 5 bases short, with 14 bases between. The CDR3 spells CASSLASPRRNEKLFF. As DNA, the CDR3 is TGCGCCAGCAGCTTGGCGTCACCCCGACGAAATGAAAAACTGTTTTTT.

In this sample, this clonotype turned up a few times. The chain recombines TRBV4-3 with TRBJ2-5, with D perhaps matching TRBD2 (5 bases). Germline CDR1 and CDR2: LGHNA and YSLEER. V lost 0 bases and J lost 7, with 15 bases in between. The CDR3 extends over 15 amino acids. The CDR3 region has the DNA TGCGCCAGCAGCCAAGATACTGCCCCCCGGGGGACCCAGTACTTC. Residues: CASSQDTAPRGTQYF.

This clonotype was found a few times. The J gene is TRBJ2-7, the V gene TRBV5-1, with D perhaps being TRBD1 or TRBD2 (5 bases each). The ends were cut back, 1 base at V and 0 bases at J, with 8 bases in the middle. Looked up from germline, CDR1 is SGHRS and CDR2 is YFSETQ. The CDR3 is made up of 14 amino acids. CDR3 residues: CASSLRGTSYEQYF. CDR3 DNA: TGCGCCAGCAGCTTGAGAGGGACCTCCTACGAGCAGTACTTC.

In its sample, this clonotype was seen many times. The gene calls are TRBV12-3 or TRBV12-4 and TRBJ2-3; D call uncertain. V was shortened by 6 bases and J by 2 bases, with 3 bases between the two germline ends. The CDR3 has 11 residues. The CDR3 loop reads CASRITDTQYF. DNA for the CDR3: TGTGCCAGCAGGATCACAGATACGCAGTATTTT.